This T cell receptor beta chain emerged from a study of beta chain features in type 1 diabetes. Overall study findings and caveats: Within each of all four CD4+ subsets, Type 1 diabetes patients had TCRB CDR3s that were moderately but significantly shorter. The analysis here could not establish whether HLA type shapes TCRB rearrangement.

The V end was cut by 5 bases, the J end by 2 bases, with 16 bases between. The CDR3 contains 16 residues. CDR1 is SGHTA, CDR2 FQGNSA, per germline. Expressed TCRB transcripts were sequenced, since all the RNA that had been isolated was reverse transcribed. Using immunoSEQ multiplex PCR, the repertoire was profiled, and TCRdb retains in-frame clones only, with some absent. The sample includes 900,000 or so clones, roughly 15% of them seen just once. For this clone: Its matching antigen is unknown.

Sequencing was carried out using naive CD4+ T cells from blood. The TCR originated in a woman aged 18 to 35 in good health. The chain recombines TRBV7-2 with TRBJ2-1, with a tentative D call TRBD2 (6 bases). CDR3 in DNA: TGTGCCAGCAGCCCGAGACAGCGGGTGGCCTACAATGAGCAGTTCTTC. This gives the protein CASSPRQRVAYNEQFF.